Listed below are T cell receptor beta chains from one sample, sequenced in a study of shared clonotypes between healthy human individuals. TCRdb's table, derived via immunoSEQ multiplex PCR, lists solely in-frame clones and lacks some. The data contain 1,400,000 or so clones, 98% of them singletons. Sequenced input: naive CD4+ T cells sorted from blood. The receptors were sampled from a man aged 30 to 39 in good health. CDR3s include the opening cysteine and the closing phenylalanine or tryptophan. Each record gives: J gene, clone size, D gene, V gene, CDR3 protein, CDR3 DNA. The D gene is left open where the match is weak. Not all rows give a size; the values are once, few, many and, for expanded clones, a class.

TRBJ2-1	NA	NA	TRBV5-4	CASSLAGNEQFF	TGTGCCAGCAGCTTGGCAGGGAATGAGCAGTTCTTC
TRBJ2-1	NA	TRBD2	TRBV5-3	CARSPYLLAVLNNEQFF	TGTGCCAGAAGCCCCTACCTTCTAGCGGTACTCAACAATGAGCAGTTCTTC
TRBJ2-7	NA	TRBD1	TRBV18	CASSPAGGYEQYF	TGTGCCAGCTCACCGGCAGGGGGCTACGAGCAGTACTTC
TRBJ2-5	once	TRBD2	TRBV30	CAWSVGGGQETQYF	TGTGCCTGGAGTGTGGGCGGGGGCCAAGAGACCCAGTACTTC
TRBJ2-3	NA	TRBD2	TRBV5-1	CASSQTSGSFTDTQYF	TGCGCCAGCAGCCAGACTAGCGGGAGTTTCACAGATACGCAGTATTTT
TRBJ2-2	once	TRBD2	TRBV9	CASSVGGLAGVLGELFF	TGTGCCAGCAGCGTAGGGGGTCTAGCGGGAGTCTTAGGGGAGCTGTTTTTT
TRBJ2-1	NA	TRBD2	TRBV10-3	CAIKGLAGGAYNEQFF	TGTGCCATCAAGGGGCTAGCGGGAGGAGCCTACAATGAGCAGTTCTTC
TRBJ2-3	NA	NA	TRBV5-6	CASSSGDTQYF	TGTGCCAGCAGCTCTGGGGATACGCAGTATTTT
TRBJ2-7	NA	NA	TRBV7-2	CASSPRQAGEQYF	TGTGCCAGCAGCCCTCGACAGGCAGGCGAGCAGTACTTC
TRBJ2-3	NA	NA	TRBV7-8	CASSSAGWPRSLGTDTQYF	TGTGCCAGCAGCTCGGCAGGGTGGCCAAGGAGCTTAGGCACAGATACGCAGTATTTT
TRBJ2-1	once	NA	TRBV19	CASNNPGAGSNEQFF	TGTGCCAGTAATAATCCAGGGGCCGGATCCAATGAGCAGTTCTTC
TRBJ2-1	NA	TRBD2	TRBV18	CASSPLTGTSVRNEQFF	TGTGCCAGCTCACCCCTTACTGGGACTAGCGTAAGAAATGAGCAGTTCTTC
TRBJ1-1	NA	NA	TRBV11-2	CASSSRAWGNTEAFF	TGTGCCAGCAGCTCGAGGGCCTGGGGGAACACTGAAGCTTTCTTT
TRBJ1-5	NA	NA	TRBV6-4	CASSRGEGQPQHF	TGTGCCAGCAGTAGGGGGGAGGGACAGCCCCAGCATTTT
TRBJ2-7	NA	NA	TRBV5-1	CASSLRGLTSKDEQYF	TGCGCCAGCAGCTTGAGGGGCCTGACTAGTAAGGACGAGCAGTACTTC
TRBJ2-3	NA	NA	TRBV15	CATSRGRTTDTQYF	TGTGCCACCAGCAGAGGTCGGACCACAGATACGCAGTATTTT
TRBJ2-3	NA	TRBD2	TRBV7-9	CASIGLAGGTDTQYF	TGTGCCAGCATCGGACTAGCGGGAGGCACAGATACGCAGTATTTT
TRBJ2-7	NA	NA	TRBV6-5	CASSYSTPGPYEQYF	TGTGCCAGCAGTTACTCGACTCCAGGGCCCTACGAGCAGTACTTC
TRBJ1-1	NA	TRBD1	TRBV7-2	CASSFRQGSFMNTEAFF	TGTGCCAGCAGCTTCCGACAGGGGTCATTCATGAACACTGAAGCTTTCTTT
TRBJ2-7	NA	TRBD1	TRBV6-5	CASSYSLGGPYEQYF	TGTGCCAGCAGTTACTCGCTAGGGGGCCCCTACGAGCAGTACTTC
TRBJ2-7	once	NA	TRBV11-2	CASSQDSYEQYF	TGTGCCAGCAGCCAAGACTCCTACGAGCAGTACTTC
TRBJ2-3	NA	NA	TRBV2	CASSELTDTQYF	TGTGCCAGCAGTGAATTAACAGATACGCAGTATTTT
TRBJ2-7	NA	NA	TRBV18	CASSLHHVGIRAYEQYF	TGTGCCAGCTCGCTTCACCACGTGGGTATAAGGGCCTACGAGCAGTACTTC
TRBJ2-2	NA	NA	TRBV11-2	CASSKRLSTGELFF	TGTGCCAGCAGCAAGAGACTCAGCACCGGGGAGCTGTTTTTT
TRBJ2-1	NA	TRBD2	TRBV5-1	CASSLEGRTSGRGSPQFF	TGCGCCAGCAGCTTGGAGGGGAGGACTAGCGGGAGGGGATCACCCCAGTTCTTC
TRBJ2-3	NA	NA	TRBV6-5	CASKEYASSTDTQYF	TGTGCCAGCAAGGAATACGCTTCTAGCACAGATACGCAGTATTTT
TRBJ1-4	NA	NA	TRBV29-1	CSVGELGTSNEKLFF	TGCAGCGTCGGAGAATTAGGAACGTCTAATGAAAAACTGTTTTTT
TRBJ1-5	NA	NA	TRBV7-7	CASSPGAGQPQHF	TGTGCCAGCAGCCCCGGCGCGGGACAGCCCCAGCATTTT
TRBJ2-7	NA	TRBD2	TRBV5-4	CASSAGGAGADYEQYF	TGTGCCAGCAGCGCGGGAGGGGCGGGAGCGGATTACGAGCAGTACTTC
TRBJ2-7	NA	NA	TRBV6-5	CASSREGGMPYEQYF	TGTGCCAGCAGTCGTGAGGGTGGGATGCCCTACGAGCAGTACTTC
TRBJ2-2	NA	NA	TRBV7-2	CASSLVRSVGPGELFF	TGTGCCAGCAGCTTAGTTCGGTCGGTGGGGCCCGGGGAGCTGTTTTTT
TRBJ2-1	NA	NA	TRBV18	CASSPEGTPYNEQFF	TGTGCCAGCTCACCGGAGGGTACACCCTACAATGAGCAGTTCTTC
TRBJ2-7	NA	NA	TRBV16	CASSPSGHGEQYF	TGTGCCAGCAGCCCTTCAGGCCATGGCGAGCAGTACTTC
TRBJ1-1	once	NA	TRBV18	CASSPEGAGTEAFF	TGTGCCAGCTCACCCGAGGGTGCGGGCACTGAAGCTTTCTTT
TRBJ2-3	NA	NA	TRBV5-6	CASSLTAVTDTQYF	TGTGCCAGCAGCTTGACAGCCGTCACAGATACGCAGTATTTT
TRBJ2-7	NA	NA	TRBV9	CASSPHSWGTSYEQYF	TGTGCCAGCAGCCCGCATAGCTGGGGAACTTCCTACGAGCAGTACTTC
TRBJ2-3	NA	TRBD2	TRBV27	CASSLAGGRTDTQYF	TGTGCCAGCAGTTTAGCGGGAGGTCGCACAGATACGCAGTATTTT
TRBJ2-6	NA	NA	TRBV9	CASSVEVSGPGAGANVLTF	TGTGCCAGCAGCGTAGAAGTCTCAGGACCAGGGGCTGGGGCCAACGTCCTGACTTTC
TRBJ1-5	NA	NA	TRBV29-1	CSVLGGSNQPQHF	TGCAGCGTCCTGGGTGGGAGCAATCAGCCCCAGCATTTT
TRBJ2-7	NA	TRBD2	TRBV28	CASSFHGGTYEQYF	TGTGCCAGCAGTTTCCACGGGGGGACCTACGAGCAGTACTTC
TRBJ2-1	NA	NA	TRBV7-8	CASSPGRWGNEQFF	TGTGCCAGCAGCCCAGGGCGATGGGGAAATGAGCAGTTCTTC
TRBJ2-7	NA	NA	TRBV12-5	CASGASGGYEQYF	TGTGCTAGTGGAGCCTCAGGGGGGTACGAGCAGTACTTC
TRBJ2-7	once	TRBD1	TRBV29-1	CSVEVQGQGTYEQYF	TGCAGCGTTGAAGTTCAGGGACAGGGAACCTACGAGCAGTACTTC
TRBJ2-7	NA	NA	TRBV28	CASSRSTSRLFGQYF	TGTGCCAGCAGTCGAAGTACGTCAAGGCTATTCGGGCAGTACTTC
TRBJ1-1	once	TRBD1	TRBV7-2	CASSPQGAGPEAFF	TGTGCCAGCAGCCCACAGGGGGCGGGCCCTGAAGCTTTCTTT
TRBJ2-7	once	TRBD2	TRBV19	CASSIGLAGPRTYEQYF	TGTGCCAGTAGTATTGGACTAGCGGGACCCAGGACCTACGAGCAGTACTTC
TRBJ2-7	NA	NA	TRBV5-4	CASSPGGRTQYEQYF	TGTGCCAGCAGCCCCGGGGGCCGCACACAATACGAGCAGTACTTC
TRBJ1-2	NA	NA	TRBV28	CASRGTARGYTF	TGTGCCAGCAGAGGGACCGCGAGGGGCTACACCTTC
TRBJ2-3	once	NA	TRBV7-6	CASSLAEGASFTDTQYF	TGTGCCAGCAGCCTCGCGGAGGGGGCTAGTTTCACAGATACGCAGTATTTT
TRBJ1-3	NA	NA	TRBV10-2	CASRDTISGNTIYF	TGCGCCAGCAGAGACACCATCTCTGGAAACACCATATATTTT
TRBJ2-1	NA	NA	TRBV19	CASSTLSDRAYNEQFF	TGTGCCAGTAGTACCCTTAGCGACCGTGCCTACAATGAGCAGTTCTTC